A single sample gave rise to the 22 T cell receptor beta chains below, sequenced in a study of blood T cell repertoires in COVID-19. Here immunoSEQ multiplex PCR was the method, and the copy in TCRdb shows in-frame clones only, minus some. The sample includes around 110,000 clones, about 80% seen only once; the top ten take 4.3%. The sample taken for sequencing was peripheral blood. The source of these receptors is a man between 65 and 85 years old with acute or convalescent COVID-19.

The chain employs TRBV3-1 (or the pseudogene TRBV3-2) and TRBJ2-2, with D tentatively TRBD1 (6 bases). This CDR3 is built from 15 residues. Germline lookup yields CDR1 LGHDT and CDR2 YNNKEL (reference sequence). V gave up 2 bases and J gave up 5 bases, with 12 bases separating them. CDR3 sequence: CASSQFRGWTGELFF. CDR3 nucleotides: TGTGCCAGCAGCCAATTTAGGGGGTGGACCGGGGAGCTGTTTTTT.

The CDR3 region has the DNA TGTGCCAGCAGCCAAGACCCGGGTTCGGGCAATCAGCCCCAGCATTTT. Protein: CASSQDPGSGNQPQHF. The chain links TRBV3-1 (or the pseudogene TRBV3-2) to TRBJ1-5; D not resolved. The CDR3 has 16 residues. V dropped 0 bases and J dropped 2 bases, with 11 bases sitting between them. Germline-derived CDR1 and CDR2 are LGHDT and YNNKEL (reference sequence).

The sample holds one count of this clone. The V call is TRBV11-1, the J call TRBJ2-7; TRBD2 matches at 7 bases. Losses at the gene ends were 4 bases for V and 1 base for J; bases not matched to a gene: 7. Germline CDR1 SGHAT, CDR2 FQDESV (reference sequence). The CDR3 length is 15 residues. The DNA for the CDR3 is TGTGCCAGCAGCTCCCGGCGGGGAGGGTCCTACGAGCAGTACTTC. It specifies CASSSRRGGSYEQYF.

V gene TRBV6-5 combines with J gene TRBJ1-1; a weak D match, TRBD1 (5 bases). This CDR3 spans 13 amino acids. V was cut by 6 bases and J by 2 bases, with 10 bases left in between. Germline loops: CDR1 MNHEY, CDR2 SVGAGI. The CDR3 spells CASSRQPNTEAFF. CDR3 in DNA: TGTGCCAGCAGCAGACAGCCAAACACTGAAGCTTTCTTT.

The chain couples TRBV7-9 to TRBJ2-1, with D unclear. This CDR3 region has 11 residues. Trimming pared 1 base from V and 10 bases from J, leaving 5 bases between. The germline V gene encodes CDR1 SEHNR and CDR2 FQNEAQ (reference sequence). The CDR3, as DNA: TGTGCCAGCAGCTTAGAGAGGGAGCAGTTCTTC. Residues: CASSLEREQFF.

This chain joins TRBV6-6 and TRBJ1-3; 8 bases fit TRBD1. Germline V gene lookup returns CDR1 MNHNY and CDR2 SVGAGI (reference sequence). With V trimmed by 4 bases and J by 0 bases, 5 bases remained unmatched. The CDR3 totals 16 residues. This CDR3 reads CASSLDRGGSGNTIYF. The CDR3 DNA reads as TGTGCCAGCAGTTTAGACAGGGGTGGCTCTGGAAACACCATATATTTT.

The genes are TRBV12-3 or TRBV12-4 and TRBJ1-1, with 9 bases that match TRBD1. The CDR3 consists of 13 residues. The V and J ends lost 8 bases and 7 bases, in that order; junction bases with no gene match: 8. CDR3 DNA sequence: TGTGCCAGCGGAGGACAGGGGAGTGTTGAAGCTTTCTTT. Its protein is CASGGQGSVEAFF.

This clone appeared a single time. The J gene is TRBJ1-5, the V gene TRBV6-6; 9 bases agree with TRBD1. The germline V gene encodes CDR1 MNHNY and CDR2 SVGAGI (reference sequence). The CDR3 totals 15 residues. The ends lost 6 bases at V and 6 bases at J; junction bases unmatched: 9. The CDR3 here is CASRGTGGAFQPQHF. The DNA of the CDR3 is TGTGCCAGCAGAGGAACAGGGGGCGCTTTTCAGCCCCAGCATTTT.

This chain links TRBV5-1 with TRBJ2-2, with D possibly matching TRBD1 (6 bases). The germline V gene encodes CDR1 SGHRS and CDR2 YFSETQ. This CDR3 has 15 amino acids. V lost 4 bases and J lost 1, with 11 bases in between. CDR3 DNA: TGCGCCAGCAGCGACCAGGGGAGGAACACCGGGGAGCTGTTTTTT. This sequence encodes CASSDQGRNTGELFF.

The chain has TRBV20-1 and TRBJ2-2; weak D call: TRBD1 (6 bases). Germline V gene sequence: CDR1 DFQATT, CDR2 SNEGSKA (reference sequence). V lost 3 bases, J lost 3 bases, and 8 bases lay in between. The CDR3 has 13 residues. DNA of the CDR3: TGCAGTGCTAGTACAGGGCACACCGGGGAGCTGTTTTTT. As protein: CSASTGHTGELFF.

This sequence joins TRBV7-2 and TRBJ1-2; 8 bases agree with TRBD1. This CDR3 is built from 12 residues. Trimming at V came to 3 bases and at J to 7 bases, leaving 1 base not matched to a gene. The germline V gene has CDR1 SGHTA and CDR2 FQGNSA. The DNA of the CDR3 is TGTGCCAGCAGCTTCCAGGGGGCTGGCTACACCTTC. Translated, it gives CASSFQGAGYTF.

The rearrangement joins TRBV9 to TRBJ1-2, with D possibly TRBD1 on 6 matching bases. Germline CDR1 and CDR2: SGDLS and YYNGEE. This CDR3 region has 13 residues. Deletions cut 5 bases from V and 2 bases from J, with 10 bases between. The CDR3 sequence is CASSSDRNYGYTF. The DNA for the CDR3 is TGTGCCAGCAGTTCGGACAGAAACTATGGCTACACCTTC.

The V call is TRBV5-1, the J call TRBJ2-2; a possible D gene is TRBD1 (5 bases). The germline V and J ends were trimmed by 4 bases and 2 bases, with 9 bases remaining between them. The germline gives CDR1 SGHRS, CDR2 YFSETQ. This CDR3 has 14 residues. CDR3 sequence reads: CASSIGQNTGELFF. CDR3 coding DNA: TGCGCCAGCAGCATTGGACAAAACACCGGGGAGCTGTTTTTT. The full variable domain, rest sourced from reference TRBV5-1 and TRBJ2-2, is KAGVTQTPRYLIKTRGQQVTLSCSPISGHRSVSWYQQTPGQGLQFLFEYFSETQRNKGNFPGRFSGRQFSNSRSEMNVSTLELGDSALYLCASSIGQNTGELFFGEGSRLTVL.

The V gene is TRBV7-3, the J gene TRBJ1-2; 10 positions match TRBD1. Per the germline V gene, CDR1 is SGHTA and CDR2 is FQGTGA. Trimming removed 5 bases from V and 13 bases from J; junction bases left unmatched: 10. The CDR3 contains 13 residues. The CDR3 loop is CASSPDRGPSATF. In DNA, the CDR3 is TGTGCCAGCAGCCCAGACAGGGGGCCCTCAGCCACCTTC.

The chain joins TRBV9 to TRBJ2-1, with 8 bases that match TRBD2. V dropped 2 bases and J dropped 4; count of bases not matched to a gene: 5. The CDR3 runs 15 residues. Per germline, CDR1 SGDLS and CDR2 YYNGEE. CDR3 loop: CASSVISGTYNEQFF. The CDR3 DNA sequence: TGTGCCAGCAGCGTTATTAGCGGGACTTACAATGAGCAGTTCTTC.

The chain employs TRBV5-1 and TRBJ2-7, with TRBD1 matching over 9 bases. The CDR3 has 15 residues. Germline V gene lookup returns CDR1 SGHRS and CDR2 YFSETQ. The V and J ends lost 3 bases and 3 bases, in that order; junction bases with no gene match: 7. The CDR3 nucleotides are TGCGCCAGCAGCTGGGGACAGGGAGTGAACTACGAGCAGTACTTC. Amino acids: CASSWGQGVNYEQYF.

The chain carries TRBV19 and TRBJ1-6; 7 bases match TRBD1. Trimming took 4 bases from V and 7 from J; bases not matched to a gene: 7. The CDR3 consists of 15 residues. Germline V gives CDR1 LNHDA, CDR2 SQIVND (reference sequence). CDR3 bases: TGTGCCAGTAGTACATACCTGGGACAGAATTCACCCCTCCACTTT. This encodes CASSTYLGQNSPLHF.

The chain recombines TRBV9 with TRBJ2-5; 12 bases match TRBD2. V was clipped by 0 bases and J by 2 bases; unmatched bases: 2. CDR3 size: 16 residues. Germline lookup yields CDR1 SGDLS and CDR2 YYNGEE. CDR3 in DNA: TGTGCCAGCAGCGTAGGGGGACTAGCGGGTCAAGAGACCCAGTACTTC. Protein product: CASSVGGLAGQETQYF.

The gene calls are TRBV7-2 and TRBJ1-4; 9 nucleotides align to TRBD1. V shed 2 bases and J 13 bases; nucleotides not matched to a gene: 11. Germline CDR1 is SGHTA and CDR2 is FQGNSA. The CDR3 extends over 15 amino acids. CDR3 DNA: TGTGCCAGCAGCTTAAAGGGACAGGGTAATGTAGGACTGTTTTTT. As protein: CASSLKGQGNVGLFF.

The chain employs TRBV7-2 and TRBJ1-5; a weak D match, TRBD1 (5 bases). Germline CDR1 and CDR2: SGHTA and FQGNSA. The CDR3 is made up of 14 amino acids. V was pared by 4 bases and J by 8 bases, with 15 bases between. In DNA, the CDR3 is TGTGCCAGCAGCTCTAGTGACAGAAGAGAGCCCCAGCATTTT. Translating it yields CASSSSDRREPQHF.

In this sample, this clone turned up a few times. The chain links TRBV9 to TRBJ2-7; 9 nucleotides match TRBD1. V lost 4 bases, J lost 5 bases, and 7 bases stayed unmatched. CDR1 SGDLS and CDR2 YYNGEE come from the germline V gene. The CDR3 is made up of 14 amino acids. The CDR3 loop reads CASSTTTGGHEQYF. CDR3 DNA: TGTGCCAGCAGCACCACAACAGGGGGCCACGAGCAGTACTTC.

This clone was seen a single time. The chain carries TRBV13 and TRBJ2-3, with D unresolved. V lost 2 bases, J lost 4 bases, and 7 bases lay in between. The CDR3 is 13 residues long. Germline-derived CDR1 and CDR2 are PRHDT and FYEKMQ (reference sequence). The CDR3 here is CASSLYFADTQYF. CDR3 bases: TGTGCCAGCAGCTTATATTTTGCAGATACGCAGTATTTT.